This TCR beta chain emerged from a study of CD8+ T cells in alopecia areata. cDNA serving as the sequencing template came from extracted, reverse transcribed RNA. Generated by immunoSEQ multiplex PCR, the TCRdb table keeps only in-frame clones and is missing some. The sample has approximately 150,000 clones, about 88% seen once. This CDR3 comprises 17 residues. V was pared by 1 base and J by 3 bases, with 11 bases of the junction left unmatched. The germline V gene encodes CDR1 SGHDT and CDR2 YYEEEE. The treatment was: oral pan-JAK inhibitor, 5-10 mg twice daily. V gene TRBV5-6 combines with J gene TRBJ2-7; 9 bases align to TRBD1. This TCR was recovered from a human donor with alopecia areata. The sequencing here drew on CD8+ T cells sorted from blood, taken at week 4, from a patient treated with tofacitinib. CDR3 sequence reads: CASSLTVVQGAFYEQYF. The CDR3 DNA is TGTGCCAGCAGCTTGACTGTAGTACAGGGGGCTTTCTACGAGCAGTACTTC. Together with reference TRBV5-6 and TRBJ2-7, the CDR3 gives the full variable domain: DAGVTQSPTHLIKTRGQQVTLRCSPKSGHDTVSWYQQALGQGPQFIFQYYEEEERQRGNFPDRFSGHQFPNYSSELNVNALLLGDSALYLCASSLTVVQGAFYEQYFGPGTRLTVT.